What follows is one T cell receptor (beta chain) and its context. Original analysis: Reference gene primer amplification gave estimated nucleated cell counts. Assay used: immunoSEQ multiplex PCR; TCRdb lists only in-frame clones, some missing. V, J and clone size derive from that table, while D and trimming were established from the DNA sequence. The sample holds 260,000 or so clones, about four fifths seen once. This sample is drawn from a study of blood T cell repertoires in COVID-19. Background on the study: Samples of COVID-19 (acute and convalescent) were obtained from the United States, Italy and Spain.

Seattle cases were enrolled at active infection and followed longitudinally. The CDR3 extends over 12 amino acids. With 6 bases clipped from V and 6 bases from J, the junction kept 2 bases outside the gene matches. Germline loops: CDR1 SGHTA, CDR2 FQGNSA. The chain couples TRBV7-2 to TRBJ1-2; 9 positions match TRBD1. Sample: peripheral blood. The TCR sequence derives from a woman older than 75 with COVID-19, enrolled during active disease. CDR3 in amino acids: CASRRTGDGYTF. DNA of the CDR3: TGTGCCAGCAGGCGGACAGGGGATGGCTACACCTTC.